What follows are 28 T cell receptor beta chains derived from one specimen sequenced in a study of T cells in Graves' hyperthyroidism and ophthalmopathy. TCR beta CDR3 regions were amplified from RNA transcripts. RT-PCR in the first round (using the HTBI primer set) targeted the TCR CDR3. Each CDR3 protein is one row after TCRdb ran MiXCR on the multiplex PCR reads. The sample records about 700,000 distinct CDR3 sequences, approximately 42% being singletons. Source material: peripheral blood or thyroid tissue (not recorded which). These receptors all stem from an adult man with Graves' disease, either hyperthyroidism or ophthalmopathy (not recorded which).

At least ten counts were recorded for this clonotype. This chain links TRBV20-1 with TRBJ2-7; 9 positions agree with TRBD1. Germline CDR1 is DFQATT and CDR2 is SNEGSKA (reference sequence). V shed 1 base, J shed 3 bases, and the junction held 1 base outside the gene matches. There are 13 residues in the CDR3. The CDR3, as DNA: TGCAGTGCTAGAGGGGACAGGGTCTACGAGCAGTACTTC. Translation: CSARGDRVYEQYF.

This chain uses TRBV20-1 with TRBJ2-7; the D gene is possibly TRBD2 (6 bases). Trimming shortened V by 6 bases and J by 8 bases, and 17 bases separated the two germline ends. The CDR3 consists of 12 residues. Per germline, CDR1 DFQATT and CDR2 SNEGSKA (reference sequence). The CDR3 region is CSARGMGRQQYF. The CDR3 bases are TGCAGTGCCCGGGGCATGGGGAGGCAGCAGTACTTC.

This clonotype was counted once. This may come from a read error, since a much larger clone is one base off. This chain joins TRBV20-1 and TRBJ1-5; no definite D call. Germline CDR1 and CDR2: DFQATT and SNEGSKA (reference sequence). There are 14 residues in the CDR3. Trimming shortened V by 3 bases and J by 2 bases, and 11 bases separated the two germline ends. CDR3 residues: CSASFGWRNQPQHF. The CDR3 coding sequence is TGCAGTGCTAGCTTCGGATGGCGCAATCAGCCCCAGCATTTT.

A word on this clonotype: This may come from a read error, since a much larger clone is one base off. J is TRBJ1-2 and V is TRBV29-1; D is possibly TRBD1 (6 bases). Trimming left V 6 bases short and J 0 bases short, with 14 bases between. There are 14 residues in the CDR3. CDR1 and CDR2 from the germline V gene are SQVTM and ANQGSEA. CDR3 loop: CSVSQGTSNYGYTF. CDR3 bases: TGCAGCGTCTCCCAGGGGACTTCTAACTATGGCTACACCTTC.

V gene TRBV7-2 combines with J gene TRBJ2-7, with TRBD2 matching over 10 bases. There are 15 residues in the CDR3. The V and J ends lost 4 bases and 3 bases, in that order; junction bases with no gene match: 6. Germline CDR1 is SGHTA and CDR2 is FQGNSA. The CDR3 DNA follows: TGTGCCAGCAGCTACTCTAGCGGGGGAATCTACGAGCAGTACTTC. This sequence encodes CASSYSSGGIYEQYF.

On this clonotype: This sequence may be a read error, since a much larger clone differs from it by one base. The chain joins TRBV25-1 to TRBJ2-7; D could derive from TRBD1 or TRBD2 (5 bases each). There are 14 residues in the CDR3. Germline V gene lookup returns CDR1 MGHDK and CDR2 SYGVNS. V was cut by 6 bases and J by 0 bases, with 12 bases left in between. CDR3 in DNA: TGTGCCAGCAGCTTCCGGGGCAGCTCCTACGAGCAGTACTTC. Residues: CASSFRGSSYEQYF.

This chain joins TRBV15 and TRBJ1-1; no reliable D call. This CDR3 spans 13 amino acids. With 5 bases removed from V and 10 bases from J, the gap between germline ends came to 17 bases. CDR1 and CDR2 (germline): LNHNV, YYDKDF (reference sequence). The CDR3 sequence is CATSPGSTQVAFF. In nucleotides, the CDR3 is TGTGCCACCAGCCCGGGGTCGACTCAGGTAGCTTTCTTT.

This clonotype was seen many times. The chain has TRBV11-3 and TRBJ1-5, with a tentative D call TRBD1 (6 bases). V lost 6 bases and J lost 3, with 9 bases in between. This CDR3 spans 13 amino acids. Germline V gives CDR1 SGHNT, CDR2 YENEEA. The CDR3 DNA sequence: TGTGCCAGCAGTCGGACAGACAATCAGCCCCAGCATTTT. Its protein product is CASSRTDNQPQHF.

The rearrangement links TRBV7-9 to TRBJ2-5; possible D gene TRBD1, 5 bases. V was pared by 1 base and J by 1 base, with 16 bases between. This CDR3 comprises 17 residues. The V gene's germline CDR1 is SEHNR and CDR2 FQNEAQ (reference sequence). The DNA of the CDR3 is TGTGCCAGCAGCTTAGATAGGGGTGGGGCTCTCCAAGAGACCCAGTACTTC. Translation: CASSLDRGGALQETQYF.

This clonotype was detected ten times or more. This chain connects TRBV29-1 to TRBJ1-2, with D unclear. This CDR3 contains 13 residues. Trimming removed 3 bases from V and 4 bases from J, with 12 bases in between. Germline V gene lookup returns CDR1 SQVTM and CDR2 ANQGSEA. The CDR3 DNA is TGCAGCGTTGAGTTGGTAGGGATCTATGGCTACACCTTC. As protein: CSVELVGIYGYTF.

Concerning this clonotype: A read error may produce the germline difference seen at one junction end. The rearrangement joins TRBV10-1 to TRBJ2-5; D could derive from TRBD1 or TRBD2 (5 bases each). CDR1 WNHNN and CDR2 SYGVQD come from the germline V gene (reference sequence). The CDR3 is 13 residues long. The CDR3 is CASSSGTLETQHF. In nucleotides, the CDR3 is TGCGCCAGCAGCTCCGGGACCCTAGAGACCCAGCACTTC.

The chain carries TRBV9 and TRBJ1-4, with 9 bases identical to TRBD1. This CDR3 is built from 15 residues. Germline V gives CDR1 SGDLS, CDR2 YYNGEE. V gave up 1 base and J gave up 10 bases; unmatched junction bases: 8. This CDR3 reads CASSVSDRGYGKLFF. The CDR3 bases are TGTGCCAGCAGCGTATCGGACAGGGGTTACGGAAAACTGTTTTTT.

Comment on this clonotype: Relative to the germline gene, one junction end is altered; a read error may explain this. J is TRBJ1-2 and V is TRBV29-1; possible D gene TRBD1, 5 bases. Germline V gives CDR1 SQVTM, CDR2 ANQGSEA. This CDR3 has 13 amino acids. CDR3 sequence: CSPQGVGPYGHTF. The CDR3 DNA is TGCAGCCCTCAGGGTGTGGGGCCTTATGGCCACACCTTC.

The chain combines TRBV29-1 with TRBJ1-4; D possibly corresponds to TRBD1 (5 bases). Per germline, CDR1 SQVTM and CDR2 ANQGSEA. V was pared by 6 bases and J by 8 bases, with 19 bases between. The CDR3 is 14 residues long. CDR3 in amino acids: CSVGTGTLNEKLFF. In DNA form, the CDR3 reads TGCAGCGTGGGGACCGGGACCTTGAACGAAAAACTGTTTTTT.

This clonotype was seen a few times. The chain recombines TRBV10-3 with TRBJ2-7, with TRBD1 matching over 8 bases. This CDR3 spans 15 amino acids. Germline-derived CDR1 and CDR2 are ENHRY and SYGVKD. V gave up 2 bases and J gave up 0 bases; unmatched junction bases: 3. In DNA, the CDR3 is TGTGCCATCAGTGAGCCCAGGGGGCGCTCCTACGAGCAGTACTTC. Protein: CAISEPRGRSYEQYF.

The V and J genes are TRBV7-3 and TRBJ1-3, with TRBD1 matching 7 bases. V dropped 5 bases and J dropped 0; count of bases not matched to a gene: 7. The germline V gene has CDR1 SGHTA and CDR2 FQGTGA. The CDR3 runs 16 residues. The chain's CDR3 is CASSLRTGPSGNTIYF. CDR3 DNA: TGTGCCAGCAGCCTCAGGACAGGACCCTCTGGAAACACCATATATTTT.

On this clonotype itself: Given a much more abundant clone one base away, this may be a read error. The chain links TRBV24-1 to TRBJ1-2; D might be TRBD1 (5 bases). V was cut by 7 bases and J by 6 bases, with 14 bases left in between. CDR3 length equals 13 residues. CDR1 and CDR2 from the germline V gene are KGHDR and SFDVKD. The CDR3 here is CATSVAPGNGYTF. CDR3 in DNA: TGTGCCACCAGCGTAGCTCCAGGGAATGGCTACACCTTC.

The CDR3 reads CASSLLGDPSYEQYF. The CDR3 nucleotides are TGTGCCAGCAGCTTACTCGGGGACCCCTCCTACGAGCAGTACTTC. This sequence joins TRBV7-9 and TRBJ2-7; D may be TRBD1 or TRBD2 (5 bases each). V shed 2 bases and J shed 0 bases, with 11 bases lying between them. The CDR3 has 15 amino acids. The germline V gene encodes CDR1 SEHNR and CDR2 FQNEAQ (reference sequence).

This chain links TRBV20-1 with TRBJ2-2, with TRBD1 matching over 8 bases. The CDR3 extends over 16 amino acids. CDR1 DFQATT and CDR2 SNEGSKA come from the germline V gene (reference sequence). V shed 2 bases and J 4 bases; nucleotides not matched to a gene: 9. The CDR3 is CSARPLDRDGTGELFF. CDR3 DNA: TGCAGTGCTAGACCTTTGGACAGGGATGGCACCGGGGAGCTGTTTTTT.

The chain couples TRBV20-1 to TRBJ1-5, with a tentative D call TRBD1 (6 bases). The CDR3 covers 14 residues. Germline V lookup: CDR1 DFQATT, CDR2 SNEGSKA (reference sequence). The germline V and J ends were trimmed by 5 bases and 6 bases, with 17 bases remaining between them. The chain's CDR3 is CSALPRGEGQPQHF. CDR3 DNA sequence: TGCAGTGCTCTACCCAGGGGAGAGGGTCAGCCCCAGCATTTT.

The chain couples TRBV15 to TRBJ1-2; D gene unclear. V lost 0 bases and J 10 bases, leaving 18 bases between the germline ends. The CDR3 runs 15 residues. The V gene's germline CDR1 is LNHNV and CDR2 YYDKDF (reference sequence). The CDR3, as DNA: TGTGCCACCAGCAGAGATTCGGTAGGGAGGAATGACTACACCTTC. This codes for CATSRDSVGRNDYTF.

This clonotype was observed a few times. The chain links TRBV7-9 to TRBJ1-6, with D unresolved. Per the germline V gene, CDR1 is SEHNR and CDR2 is FQNEAQ (reference sequence). Trimming left V 6 bases short and J 10 bases short, with 16 bases between. The CDR3 sequence is 14 residues long. CDR3 region: CASSERSQRSPLHF. For the CDR3, the DNA is TGTGCCAGCAGTGAACGCTCCCAGAGATCACCCCTCCACTTT.

This rearrangement joins TRBV10-3 to TRBJ1-4, with D hard to call. Trimming pared 3 bases from V and 10 bases from J, leaving 15 bases between. The V gene's germline CDR1 is ENHRY and CDR2 SYGVKD. This CDR3 has 14 amino acids. As DNA, the CDR3 is TGTGCCATCAGTGAAGAGGTACTGGCCGCAAAACTGTTTTTT. Translated, it gives CAISEEVLAAKLFF.

The chain combines TRBV12-5 with TRBJ1-4, with 7 bases aligning to TRBD1. Trimming at V came to 5 bases and at J to 7 bases, leaving 19 bases not matched to a gene. The CDR3 length is 18 residues. Germline V lookup: CDR1 LGHNT, CDR2 FRNRAP. CDR3 in DNA: TGTGCTAGTGGTCCGCGCCCCCCCACGACAGGGAGTATTGAAAAACTGTTTTTT. Protein: CASGPRPPTTGSIEKLFF.

This clonotype has a count of ten or more. The chain is built from TRBV7-8 and TRBJ2-6; no clear D. The germline V gene encodes CDR1 SGHVS and CDR2 FQNEAQ. The CDR3 spans 15 residues. Trimming took off 1 base at V and 2 bases at J, with 6 bases between the two ends. The CDR3 loop reads CASSLGVPGANVLTF. In nucleotides, the CDR3 is TGTGCCAGCAGCTTAGGAGTCCCTGGGGCCAACGTCCTGACTTTC.

The chain combines TRBV25-1 with TRBJ1-6; D gene ambiguous. This CDR3 is built from 15 residues. Trimming took off 2 bases at V and 4 bases at J, with 9 bases between the two ends. CDR1 and CDR2 (germline): MGHDK, SYGVNS. The CDR3 loop is CASSEIRRYNSPLHF. CDR3 DNA: TGTGCCAGCAGTGAAATTAGACGGTATAATTCACCCCTCCACTTT.

In its sample, this clonotype was seen a few times. This chain connects TRBV5-8 to TRBJ1-4; D is uncertain. Trimming took 5 bases from V and 8 from J, leaving 13 bases between them. Per germline, CDR1 SGHTS and CDR2 YDEGEE. The CDR3 contains 13 residues. CDR3 region: CASRPQTEEKLFF. For the CDR3, the DNA is TGTGCCAGCAGGCCACAGACGGAAGAAAAACTGTTTTTT. The whole variable domain, remainder taken from reference TRBV5-8 and TRBJ1-4, is EAGVTQSPTHLIKTRGQQATLRCSPISGHTSVYWYQQALGLGLQFLLWYDEGEERNRGNFPPRFSGRQFPNYSSELNVNALELEDSALYLCASRPQTEEKLFFGSGTQLSVL.

The chain combines TRBV20-1 with TRBJ2-5; weak D call: TRBD2 (5 bases). The V and J ends lost 5 bases and 4 bases respectively, with 14 bases between them. There are 13 residues in the CDR3. Germline assignment: CDR1 DFQATT and CDR2 SNEGSKA (reference sequence). The CDR3 here is CSALIKRTETQYF. CDR3 DNA sequence: TGCAGTGCTTTGATTAAGCGGACAGAGACCCAGTACTTC.